This T cell receptor beta chain was sequenced in a study of cytomegalovirus exposure and HLA in healthy donors. Study-wide results and limits: In a later analysis, donors in an Asian-associated ancestry cluster reportedly had fewer N-insertions in productive TCRs than the cohort mean. Later analysis associated a missense DCLRE1C variant with TCR beta V- and J-gene trimming.

The CDR3 has 16 amino acids. Germline trimming cut 0 bases from V and 9 bases from J; bases unmatched to any gene: 10. In germline, CDR1 is SGHAT, CDR2 FQNNGV. This clone was detected once. Its antigen is not known. The PCR contained 60 Vbeta and 13 Jbeta primers. Study processing details: Later analysis identified tens of millions of unique TCR beta chains, 10 million to 12 million shared. TCRdb's copy holds only in-frame clones and misses some; the assay was immunoSEQ multiplex PCR. Clone size and V and J calls were adopted from that table, with D and trimming inferred from the DNA. The sample holds roughly 180,000 clones, around 80% seen once.

Sequenced: PBMCs. The chain links TRBV11-2 to TRBJ2-7; 11 positions match TRBD1. The receptor's source is a woman aged 30 to 39 in good health and CMV-seronegative. The CDR3 DNA reads as TGTGCCAGCAGCTTAGATCGGGGACAGGGGGGAATGCGGCAGTACTTC. As protein: CASSLDRGQGGMRQYF.